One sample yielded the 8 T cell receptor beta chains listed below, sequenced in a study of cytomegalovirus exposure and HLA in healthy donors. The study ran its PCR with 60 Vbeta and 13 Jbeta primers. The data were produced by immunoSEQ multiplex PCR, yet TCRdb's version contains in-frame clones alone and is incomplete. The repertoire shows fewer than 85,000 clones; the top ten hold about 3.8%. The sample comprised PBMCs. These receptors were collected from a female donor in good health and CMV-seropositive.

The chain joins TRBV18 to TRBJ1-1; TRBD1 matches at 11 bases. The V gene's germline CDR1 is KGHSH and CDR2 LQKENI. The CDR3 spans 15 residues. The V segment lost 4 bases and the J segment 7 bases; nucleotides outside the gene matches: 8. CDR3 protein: CASSQPGQGEIEAFF. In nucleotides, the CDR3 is TGTGCCAGCTCACAACCGGGACAGGGGGAAATTGAAGCTTTCTTT. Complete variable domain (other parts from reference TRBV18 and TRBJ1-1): NAGVMQNPRHLVRRRGQEARLRCSPMKGHSHVYWYRQLPEEGLKFMVYLQKENIIDESGMPKERFSAEFPKEGPSILRIQQVVRGDSAAYFCASSQPGQGEIEAFFGQGTRLTVV.

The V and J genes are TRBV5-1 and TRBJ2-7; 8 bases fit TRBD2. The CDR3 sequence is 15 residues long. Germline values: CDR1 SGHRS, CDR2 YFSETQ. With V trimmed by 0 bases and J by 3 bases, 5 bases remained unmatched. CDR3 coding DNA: TGCGCCAGCAGCTTGGCCCCCACTAGCGGCTACGAGCAGTACTTC. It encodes CASSLAPTSGYEQYF. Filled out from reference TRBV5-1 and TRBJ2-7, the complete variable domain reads KAGVTQTPRYLIKTRGQQVTLSCSPISGHRSVSWYQQTPGQGLQFLFEYFSETQRNKGNFPGRFSGRQFSNSRSEMNVSTLELGDSALYLCASSLAPTSGYEQYFGPGTRLTVT.

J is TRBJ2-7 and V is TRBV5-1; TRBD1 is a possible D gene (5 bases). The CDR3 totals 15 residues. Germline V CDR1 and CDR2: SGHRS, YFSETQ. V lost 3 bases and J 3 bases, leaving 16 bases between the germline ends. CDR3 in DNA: TGCGCCAGCAGCTCCCCGTGGCAGGGCCACTACGAGCAGTACTTC. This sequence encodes CASSSPWQGHYEQYF. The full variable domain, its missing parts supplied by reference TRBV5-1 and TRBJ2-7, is KAGVTQTPRYLIKTRGQQVTLSCSPISGHRSVSWYQQTPGQGLQFLFEYFSETQRNKGNFPGRFSGRQFSNSRSEMNVSTLELGDSALYLCASSSPWQGHYEQYFGPGTRLTVT.

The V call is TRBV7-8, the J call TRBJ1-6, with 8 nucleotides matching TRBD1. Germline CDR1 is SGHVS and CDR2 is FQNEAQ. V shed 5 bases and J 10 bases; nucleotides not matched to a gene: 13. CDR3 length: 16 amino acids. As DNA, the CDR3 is TGTGCCAGCAGCCTCGGACAGGGAAGAAAGCGGTCACCCCTCCACTTT. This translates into CASSLGQGRKRSPLHF. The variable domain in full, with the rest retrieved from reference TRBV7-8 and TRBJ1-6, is GAGVSQSPRYKVAKRGQDVALRCDPISGHVSLFWYQQALGQGPEFLTYFQNEAQLDKSGLPSDRFFAERPEGSVSTLKIQRTQQEDSAVYLCASSLGQGRKRSPLHFGNGTRLTVT.

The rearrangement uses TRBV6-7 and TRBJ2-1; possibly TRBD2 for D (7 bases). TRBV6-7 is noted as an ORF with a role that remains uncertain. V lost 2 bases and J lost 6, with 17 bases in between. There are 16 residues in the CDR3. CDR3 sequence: CASSYAGAKMGNEQFF. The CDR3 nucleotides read TGTGCCAGCAGTTACGCGGGGGCCAAAATGGGCAATGAGCAGTTCTTC.

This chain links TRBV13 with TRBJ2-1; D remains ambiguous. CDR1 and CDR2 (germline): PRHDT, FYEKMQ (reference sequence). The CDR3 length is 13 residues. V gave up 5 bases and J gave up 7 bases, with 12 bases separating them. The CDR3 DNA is TGTGCCAGCAGCCCCCTCCTGAGGAATGAGCAGTTCTTC. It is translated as CASSPLLRNEQFF.

This chain's CDR3 is CSVVGAQETQYF. CDR3 coding DNA: TGCAGCGTTGTTGGGGCCCAAGAGACCCAGTACTTC. The rearrangement uses TRBV29-1 and TRBJ2-5; weak D call: TRBD1 (5 bases). Germline V gives CDR1 SQVTM, CDR2 ANQGSEA. The V end was cut by 4 bases, the J end by 1 base, with 7 bases between. This CDR3 spans 12 amino acids.

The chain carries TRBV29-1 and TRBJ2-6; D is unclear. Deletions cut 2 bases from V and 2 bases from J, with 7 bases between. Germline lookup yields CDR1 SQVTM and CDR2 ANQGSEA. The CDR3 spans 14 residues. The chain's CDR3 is CSVERSAGANVLTF. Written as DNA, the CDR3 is TGCAGCGTTGAACGGTCTGCTGGGGCCAACGTCCTGACTTTC.